In its sample, the clone carrying this TCR beta chain was seen a few times. The antigen remains undetermined. This entry belongs to a study of identical twins. A universal primer site came from template switching; cDNA carried unique molecular identifiers. TCRdb reprocessed the 5' RACE reads via MiXCR and lists one record per CDR3 protein. The repertoire holds a few hundred thousand distinct CDR3 sequences, with just under 10% as singletons. V lost 1 base and J 8 bases, leaving 13 bases between the germline ends. Per the germline V gene, CDR1 is LGHDT and CDR2 is YNNKEL (reference sequence). The CDR3 is 14 amino acids. General observations from the study: Fewer insertions marked abundant cord blood beta clonotypes; young adult naive trended weakly, memory not at all. Within monozygotic twins, out-of-frame TCR alpha sharing was underestimated by the models. Conclusions came from cross-sectional statistical analysis, not from following the same donors.

These records were also assigned to another study, of yellow fever vaccine responses in identical twins.

Sequencing was performed on PBMCs. This chain links TRBV3-1 with TRBJ2-3, with D perhaps given as TRBD1 or TRBD2 (5 bases each). This TCR was recovered from a woman under 30 in good health. CDR3 bases: TGTGCCAGCAGCCAAGTGGGGCTAGCTGCTACGCAGTATTTT. Translating it yields CASSQVGLAATQYF.